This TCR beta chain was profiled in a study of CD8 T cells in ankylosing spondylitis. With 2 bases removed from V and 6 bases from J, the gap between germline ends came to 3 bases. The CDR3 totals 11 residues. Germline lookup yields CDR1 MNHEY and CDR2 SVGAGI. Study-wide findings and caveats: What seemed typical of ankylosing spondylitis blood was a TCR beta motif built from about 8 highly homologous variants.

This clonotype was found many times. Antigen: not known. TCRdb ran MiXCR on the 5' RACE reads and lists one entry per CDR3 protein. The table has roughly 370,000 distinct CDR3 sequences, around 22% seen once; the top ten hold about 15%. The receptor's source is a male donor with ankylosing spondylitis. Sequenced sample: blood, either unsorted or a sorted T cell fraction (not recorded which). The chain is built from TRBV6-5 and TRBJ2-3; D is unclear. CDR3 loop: CASSYGDTQYF. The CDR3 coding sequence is TGTGCCAGCAGTTACGGGGATACGCAGTATTTT.